These T cell receptor beta chains were read from a single sample in a study of graft-versus-host responses after intestinal transplantation. Some clones are missing from TCRdb's copy, which holds only in-frame ones; the method was immunoSEQ multiplex PCR. Here the sample spans roughly 110,000 clones, approximately 90% being singletons. These receptors' targets are unknown. The specimen was unstimulated CD4+ T cells sorted from spleen or lymph node cells, collected before transplant. The receptors shown here come from a human donor who was the organ donor for an intestinal transplant. Each CDR3 is given with its conserved first and last residue. A D gene is named only where the DNA matches it firmly. Where a row states a size, it is once, few, many or the class of an expanded clone; other rows omit it.

j_call d_call v_call clone_size cdr3_aa cdr3_nt
TRBJ2-5 TRBD2 TRBV27 . CASRGTSGGLVETQYF TGTGCCAGCCGAGGGACTAGCGGGGGCCTAGTGGAGACCCAGTACTTC
TRBJ2-7 TRBD2 TRBV20-1 . CSAEGLGEQYF TGCAGTGCAGAGGGACTAGGCGAGCAGTACTTC
TRBJ2-3 . TRBV18 . CASSPREREPDTQYF TGTGCCAGCTCACCACGGGAAAGGGAGCCAGATACGCAGTATTTT
TRBJ2-1 TRBD2 TRBV4-1 . CASSRSGGPSYNEQFF TGCGCCAGCAGCCGAAGCGGGGGGCCATCCTACAATGAGCAGTTCTTC
TRBJ1-1 . TRBV7-3 . CASSLTGQNTEAFF TGTGCCAGCAGCTTAACGGGACAGAACACTGAAGCTTTCTTT
TRBJ2-1 TRBD2 TRBV19 . CASSTRTSVPSYNEQFF TGTGCCAGTAGTACGCGGACTAGCGTGCCCTCCTACAATGAGCAGTTCTTC
TRBJ1-1 . TRBV10-3 . CAIRENTEAFF TGTGCCATTAGGGAGAACACTGAAGCTTTCTTT
TRBJ2-1 TRBD2 TRBV5-4 . CASSPSSGGREQFF TGTGCCAGCAGTCCTTCTTCGGGAGGGCGGGAGCAGTTCTTC
TRBJ1-5 . TRBV12-5 . CASGPNNQPQHF TGTGCTAGTGGCCCTAACAATCAGCCCCAGCATTTT
TRBJ2-1 . TRBV11-2 . CASSPFEGLGEQFF TGTGCCAGCAGCCCCTTTGAGGGGTTGGGTGAGCAGTTCTTC
TRBJ2-2 . TRBV18 . CASSPPLQGGENTGELFF TGTGCCAGCTCACCACCCCTACAGGGGGGGGAAAACACCGGGGAGCTGTTTTTT
TRBJ1-3 . TRBV13 once CASSSRGTGNTIYF TGTGCCAGCAGCTCAAGGGGGACTGGAAACACCATATATTTT
TRBJ1-2 TRBD1 TRBV18 . CASSDGTGISYGYTF TGTGCCAGCTCAGACGGGACAGGGATAAGCTATGGCTACACCTTC
TRBJ2-1 . TRBV6-1 . CASSEKVNGWSNEQFF TGTGCCAGCAGTGAAAAGGTTAACGGGTGGTCCAATGAGCAGTTCTTC
TRBJ1-5 TRBD1 TRBV2 . CASSEGTGGQPQHF TGTGCCAGCAGTGAGGGGACAGGGGGTCAGCCCCAGCATTTT
TRBJ2-3 TRBD2 TRBV11-3 . CASSLGWLAGVSSDTQYF TGTGCCAGCAGCTTAGGGTGGCTAGCGGGAGTCAGTTCAGATACGCAGTATTTT
TRBJ1-4 . TRBV11-2 . CTSKGGPANEKLFF TGTACCAGCAAGGGGGGACCCGCGAATGAAAAACTGTTTTTT